A selection of T cell receptor beta chains follows, all from one sample in a study of CD4 and CD8 cells across lung adenocarcinoma regions. MiXCR, applied by TCRdb to the PCR reads, yields one record per CDR3 protein. The sample has nearly 11,000 distinct CDR3 sequences, approximately 63% seen once. The sample was CD8+ T cells from the margin of a lung tumor. The receptors stem from a male donor with lung adenocarcinoma. The CD4 and CD8 labels of this study may be unreliable. Each CDR3 is given with its conserved first and last residue. D genes are given only for firm matches. Clone sizes are given selectively: once, few, many, or a class where the clone is expanded.

D gene,clone size,J gene,V gene,CDR3 DNA,CDR3 protein
NA,NA,TRBJ2-3,TRBV27,TGTGCCAGCGGCCGAGACAGGCCCAAAGATACGCAGTATTTT,CASGRDRPKDTQYF
NA,NA,TRBJ2-5,TRBV6-1,TGTGCCAGCGCTGGGGCCGGGGGCCGTGTTCAAGAGACCCAGTACTTC,CASAGAGGRVQETQYF
NA,NA,TRBJ2-3,TRBV6-1,TGTGCCAGCAGTGATGTGGAAACGGGCCCTGACCCAGATACCCAGTACTTT,CASSDVETGPDPDTQYF
TRBD2,medium-sized,TRBJ2-1,TRBV6-5,TGTGCCAGCAGTTACTCACTAGCGGGAGGGCAGGGTGAGCAGTTCTTC,CASSYSLAGGQGEQFF
TRBD2,NA,TRBJ2-5,TRBV6-1,TGTGCCAGCAGCCGTTCGGGGGGGACCCAGTACTTC,CASSRSGGTQYF
NA,NA,TRBJ2-1,TRBV25-1,TGTGCCAGCAGCAGACTTACCCAAACCGGGACCCTTAGCTCCTACAATGAGCAGTTCTTC,CASSRLTQTGTLSSYNEQFF
NA,NA,TRBJ1-2,TRBV10-2,TGCGCCAGCAGTGAGTGGAACTTGCGAGGCTACACCTTC,CASSEWNLRGYTF
NA,NA,TRBJ2-3,TRBV6-1,TGTGCCAGCAGGGAGGGGACCGGGGGCCGTGACAAAGAGACGCAGTACTTT,CASREGTGGRDKETQYF
TRBD1,many,TRBJ1-1,TRBV10-2,TGCGCCAGCAGGCCAGGGGGCACCCCCAGGTCGAACACTGAAGCTTTCTTT,CASRPGGTPRSNTEAFF
NA,NA,TRBJ2-5,TRBV6-1,TGTGCCAGCGGGGGGCTCGGGGGGCATGACGGAGAGACCCAGTACTTC,CASGGLGGHDGETQYF
TRBD2,many,TRBJ2-1,TRBV6-5,TGTGCCAGCAGTTACTCGGGACTAGCGGGAATTTACAATGAGCAGTTCTTC,CASSYSGLAGIYNEQFF
NA,NA,TRBJ2-3,TRBV6-5,TGTGCCAGCAGTTCTCCCTCAAGCGGGACAGATACGCAGTATTTT,CASSSPSSGTDTQYF
NA,NA,TRBJ2-1,TRBV6-1,TGTGCCAGTTCCGACCACAATGAGCAGTTCTTC,CASSDHNEQFF
TRBD2,NA,TRBJ2-7,TRBV6-2/TRBV6-3,TGTGCCAGCAGGGCGGGCGGGAGCCCCTCCTACGAGCAGTACTTC,CASRAGGSPSYEQYF
TRBD2,NA,TRBJ2-1,TRBV6-1,TGTGCCAGCATCGGACTAGCGGGAGGTGTAGGGCGCAATGAGCAGTTCTTC,CASIGLAGGVGRNEQFF
TRBD2,NA,TRBJ2-7,TRBV3-1,TGTGCCAGCAGCCACCCCACTAGCGACCCTTACGAGCAGTACTTC,CASSHPTSDPYEQYF